The 27 T cell receptor beta chains below come from one sample, sequenced in a study of T cell changes during pregnancy in multiple sclerosis. Only in-frame clones appear in the TCRdb table, and some are missing; sequencing was by immunoSEQ multiplex PCR. Among just under 60,000 clones listed, about 91% were seen once. Source: peripheral blood, taken in the first trimester of pregnancy. These receptors were obtained from a female donor with multiple sclerosis, enrolled in a pregnancy study.

The gene calls are TRBV7-3 and TRBJ2-5, with D possibly TRBD1 on 6 matching bases. Per the germline V gene, CDR1 is SGHTA and CDR2 is FQGTGA. Trimming stripped 2 bases from V and 5 bases from J, with 9 bases between. The CDR3 is 13 amino acids. Written as DNA, the CDR3 is TGTGCCAGCAGCTTAGGGGGCCGGGAGACCCAGTACTTC. Protein sequence: CASSLGGRETQYF.

The chain uses TRBV7-2 and TRBJ1-1; D is uncertain. CDR3 length: 15 residues. Germline CDR1 and CDR2: SGHTA and FQGNSA. Trimming took 2 bases from V and 0 from J, leaving 10 bases between them. As DNA, the CDR3 is TGTGCCAGCAGCTTATTGGGAGGCCTGAACACTGAAGCTTTCTTT. Protein sequence: CASSLLGGLNTEAFF.

This chain connects TRBV15 to TRBJ2-2, with 8 bases fitting TRBD1. This CDR3 comprises 14 residues. Trimming removed 5 bases from V and 5 bases from J; junction bases left unmatched: 4. Looked up from germline, CDR1 is LNHNV and CDR2 is YYDKDF (reference sequence). CDR3 region: CATSRRGLTGELFF. DNA of the CDR3: TGTGCCACCAGCCGCAGGGGGCTTACCGGGGAGCTGTTTTTT.

The chain joins TRBV4-1 to TRBJ1-4; 10 bases fit TRBD1. Germline lookup yields CDR1 MGHRA and CDR2 YSYEKL. The CDR3 is made up of 16 amino acids. V dropped 0 bases and J dropped 8; count of bases not matched to a gene: 6. CDR3 DNA sequence: TGCGCCAGCAGCCAAGATACGGGACAGGGGTACGAAAAACTGTTTTTT. The encoded protein is CASSQDTGQGYEKLFF.

The chain combines TRBV2 with TRBJ1-1; the match to TRBD1 covers 9 bases. The CDR3 covers 14 residues. Germline trimming cut 6 bases from V and 6 bases from J; bases unmatched to any gene: 8. CDR1 and CDR2 (germline): SNHLY, FYNNEI. The CDR3 bases are TGTGCCAGCAGACGGGGACAGGGTTTTGCTGAAGCTTTCTTT. Amino acids: CASRRGQGFAEAFF.

In its sample, this clone was seen once. The V gene is TRBV30, the J gene TRBJ1-4, with D unresolved. The CDR3 contains 13 residues. With 7 bases removed from V and 8 bases from J, the gap between germline ends came to 17 bases. CDR1 is GTSNPN, CDR2 SVGIG, per germline (reference sequence). The chain's CDR3 is CAYTESNGEKLFF. The CDR3 nucleotides read TGTGCCTATACGGAATCAAACGGGGAAAAACTGTTTTTT.

This chain connects TRBV18 to TRBJ2-1; D possibly corresponds to TRBD1 (6 bases). Per the germline V gene, CDR1 is KGHSH and CDR2 is LQKENI. The CDR3 consists of 15 residues. V gave up 5 bases and J gave up 4 bases, with 15 bases separating them. The CDR3 loop reads CASSRLTTGYNEQFF. DNA for the CDR3: TGTGCCAGCTCAAGGTTGACGACAGGTTACAATGAGCAGTTCTTC. Supplemented by reference TRBV18 and TRBJ2-1, the full variable domain reads NAGVMQNPRHLVRRRGQEARLRCSPMKGHSHVYWYRQLPEEGLKFMVYLQKENIIDESGMPKERFSAEFPKEGPSILRIQQVVRGDSAAYFCASSRLTTGYNEQFFGPGTRLTVL.

The chain combines TRBV21-1 with TRBJ2-2; the listed D gene, TRBD2, was not tested against the DNA. TRBV21-1 is a pseudogene segment. The CDR3 covers 12 residues. This CDR3 reads CASKFPTGELFF. CDR3 DNA: TGTGCCAGCAAATTCCCGACCGGGGAGCTGTTTTTT.

The chain carries TRBV27 and TRBJ1-1, with D tentatively TRBD1 (5 bases). The CDR3 contains 13 residues. Germline V gene sequence: CDR1 MNHEY, CDR2 SMNVEV (reference sequence). Trimming cost V 3 bases and J 3 bases, with 8 bases left between them. The CDR3 loop is CASSLVGDTEAFF. CDR3 DNA sequence: TGTGCCAGCAGTTTGGTAGGGGACACTGAAGCTTTCTTT.

Notes on this clone: Within the sample, other DNA sequences also encode this same CDR3. DNA of the CDR3: TGTGCCAGCAGCGTAAGCGGGGGCGGGAACACTGAAGCTTTCTTT. This encodes CASSVSGGGNTEAFF. This rearrangement joins TRBV9 to TRBJ1-1, with a weak D call TRBD1 (6 bases). Germline CDR1 is SGDLS and CDR2 is YYNGEE. V was clipped by 1 base and J by 1 base, with 11 bases between them. The CDR3 has 15 residues.

This chain uses TRBV7-2 with TRBJ2-2; D is ambiguous. CDR1 is SGHTA and CDR2 is FQGNSA in the germline V gene. The CDR3 sequence is 14 residues long. Trimming removed 8 bases at V and 2 bases at J, with 12 bases between. This CDR3 reads CASPVLGNTGELFF. The CDR3 nucleotides read TGTGCCAGCCCCGTCCTAGGAAACACCGGGGAGCTGTTTTTT.

The gene calls are TRBV25-1 and TRBJ1-6; D not certain. There are 16 residues in the CDR3. Germline values: CDR1 MGHDK, CDR2 SYGVNS. Trimming removed 3 bases from V and 8 bases from J, with 17 bases in between. The CDR3 coding sequence is TGTGCCAGCAGTGATTCGCAGAGGGTACTTTATTCACCCCTCCACTTT. Its protein is CASSDSQRVLYSPLHF.

The rearrangement uses TRBV9 and TRBJ1-1, with D uncertain. This CDR3 is built from 13 residues. V dropped 4 bases and J dropped 4 bases, with 11 bases sitting between them. The V gene's germline CDR1 is SGDLS and CDR2 YYNGEE. The CDR3 DNA reads TGTGCCAGCAGCCCTATCACGGGCACTGAAGCTTTCTTT. Translating it yields CASSPITGTEAFF. The full variable domain, with the rest looked up from reference TRBV9 and TRBJ1-1, is DSGVTQTPKHLITATGQRVTLRCSPRSGDLSVYWYQQSLDQGLQFLIQYYNGEERAKGNILERFSAQQFPDLHSELNLSSLELGDSALYFCASSPITGTEAFFGQGTRLTVV.

The chain carries TRBV19 and TRBJ1-6; D uncertain. The V end lost 3 bases, the J end lost 2 bases, and 5 bases lay between the germline ends. The V gene's germline CDR1 is LNHDA and CDR2 SQIVND (reference sequence). This CDR3 contains 14 residues. CDR3 nucleotides: TGTGCCAGTAGTATCGAGGCCTATAATTCACCCCTCCACTTT. Translating it yields CASSIEAYNSPLHF.

The chain employs TRBV4-2 and TRBJ2-3; 8 bases agree with TRBD2. V trimming: 4 bases; J trimming: 7 bases; junction bases outside the gene matches: 10. CDR3 length equals 15 residues. From germline, CDR1 is LGHNA and CDR2 YNFKEQ. CDR3 coding DNA: TGTGCCAGCAGCCCCGCGGGGGGTGAAGGCAATACGCAGTATTTT. Residues: CASSPAGGEGNTQYF.

The rearrangement joins TRBV7-9 to TRBJ2-5; the match to TRBD2 covers 8 bases. The germline V gene has CDR1 SEHNR and CDR2 FQNEAQ (reference sequence). V lost 5 bases, J lost 2 bases, and 1 base stayed unmatched. This CDR3 comprises 13 residues. The CDR3 is CASSPSGQETQYF. In DNA form, the CDR3 reads TGTGCCAGCAGCCCTAGCGGGCAAGAGACCCAGTACTTC.

This sequence joins TRBV6-5 and TRBJ2-1; the D gene is possibly TRBD1 (7 bases). Germline V gene data show CDR1 as MNHEY and CDR2 as SVGAGI. V lost 9 bases and J 6 bases, leaving 21 bases between the germline ends. CDR3 length: 15 residues. The CDR3 sequence is CASTLLAGGGNEQFF. The CDR3 DNA reads as TGTGCCAGTACCCTCCTGGCAGGGGGAGGCAATGAGCAGTTCTTC.

This clone was detected only once. The gene calls are TRBV4-2 and TRBJ2-6, with TRBD1 as a possible D gene (5 bases). This CDR3 has 16 residues. Looked up from germline, CDR1 is LGHNA and CDR2 is YNFKEQ. With 4 bases removed from V and 0 bases from J, the gap between germline ends came to 10 bases. The CDR3 reads CASSLTVSSGANVLTF. CDR3 coding DNA: TGTGCCAGCAGCCTGACAGTTAGCTCTGGGGCCAACGTCCTGACTTTC.

The chain links TRBV23-1 to TRBJ1-2; D may be TRBD1 (5 bases). TRBV23-1 is assigned to the ORF class and has an uncertain function. This CDR3 is built from 15 residues. The V end was cut by 0 bases, the J end by 0 bases, with 8 bases between. The CDR3, as DNA: TGCGCCAGCAGTCAATCGTGGGGCACTAACTATGGCTACACCTTC. This encodes CASSQSWGTNYGYTF.

This chain joins TRBV10-3 and TRBJ1-5, with a possible D match to TRBD1 (6 bases). Germline CDR1 reads ENHRY; CDR2 reads SYGVKD. The V end was cut by 4 bases, the J end by 2 bases, with 12 bases between. This CDR3 spans 15 amino acids. CDR3 sequence reads: CAISVGAGGNQPQHF. The CDR3, as DNA: TGTGCCATCAGTGTAGGGGCAGGGGGCAATCAGCCCCAGCATTTT.

With respect to this clone: Relative to the germline gene, one junction end is altered; a read error may explain this. The chain employs TRBV15 and TRBJ1-2, with no clear D. This CDR3 has 14 amino acids. Germline loops: CDR1 LNHNV, CDR2 YYDKDF (reference sequence). This chain's CDR3 is CATRSTRLAYGYTF. The CDR3 DNA is TGTGCCACCCGCAGTACCCGACTAGCCTATGGCTACACCTTC. The full variable domain, in which reference TRBV15 and TRBJ1-2 provide the parts outside the CDR3, is DAMVIQNPRYQVTQFGKPVTLSCSQTLNHNVMYWYQQKSSQAPKLLFHYYDKDFNNEADTPDNFQSRRPNTSFCFLDIRSPGLGDTAMYLCATRSTRLAYGYTFGSGTRLTVV.

The genes are TRBV9 and TRBJ1-3; D remains ambiguous. The germline V gene has CDR1 SGDLS and CDR2 YYNGEE. Trimming left V 0 bases short and J 0 bases short, with 7 bases between. There are 15 residues in the CDR3. CDR3 region: CASSVDILSGNTIYF. DNA for the CDR3: TGTGCCAGCAGCGTAGATATACTCTCTGGAAACACCATATATTTT.

V is TRBV9 and J is TRBJ2-1; the match to TRBD2 covers 8 bases. This CDR3 contains 15 residues. Germline V gene data show CDR1 as SGDLS and CDR2 as YYNGEE. Unmatched junction bases numbered 7, after V lost 3 bases and J lost 5 bases. This CDR3 is CASSAGGRGHNEQFF. As DNA, the CDR3 is TGTGCCAGCAGCGCGGGGGGGCGGGGACACAATGAGCAGTTCTTC.

This chain joins TRBV2 and TRBJ1-2; possible D gene TRBD1, 6 bases. Germline loops: CDR1 SNHLY, CDR2 FYNNEI. The CDR3 has 17 amino acids. Between the trimmed V and J ends, which lost 4 bases and 1 base, there was a span of 19 bases. The CDR3 nucleotides read TGTGCCAGCAGTGTAGGGGGGGCTGGCCCCCTTAACTATGGCTACACCTTC. This encodes CASSVGGAGPLNYGYTF. Full variable domain (missing parts from reference TRBV2 and TRBJ1-2): EPEVTQTPSHQVTQMGQEVILRCVPISNHLYFYWYRQILGQKVEFLVSFYNNEISEKSEIFDDQFSVERPDGSNFTLKIRSTKLEDSAMYFCASSVGGAGPLNYGYTFGSGTRLTVV.

The V and J genes are TRBV18 and TRBJ1-3; the D gene is possibly TRBD1 (6 bases). This CDR3 comprises 16 residues. V gave up 2 bases and J gave up 0 bases, with 11 bases separating them. Germline V CDR1 and CDR2: KGHSH, LQKENI. CDR3 region: CASSPEDSFSGNTIYF. DNA of the CDR3: TGTGCCAGCTCACCAGAGGACAGTTTCTCTGGAAACACCATATATTTT.

The gene calls are TRBV5-4 and TRBJ2-5, with TRBD2 identical over 12 bases. This CDR3 is 16 amino acids long. Germline assignment: CDR1 SGHNT and CDR2 YYREEE (reference sequence). V was clipped by 3 bases and J by 7 bases; unmatched bases: 10. CDR3: CASSSSASGGAGTQYF. Here the CDR3 DNA reads TGTGCCAGCAGCTCTTCTGCTAGCGGGGGGGCCGGGACCCAGTACTTC.

This sequence joins TRBV13 and TRBJ1-2, with D possibly TRBD1 on 5 matching bases. This CDR3 has 14 amino acids. The germline V and J ends were trimmed by 0 bases and 8 bases, with 13 bases remaining between them. Germline CDR1 and CDR2: PRHDT and FYEKMQ (reference sequence). CDR3 sequence (DNA): TGTGCCAGCAGCTTAGGGGGGGGAGGTCGCGGCTACACCTTC. It specifies CASSLGGGGRGYTF. The full variable domain, rest sourced from reference TRBV13 and TRBJ1-2, is AAGVIQSPRHLIKEKRETATLKCYPIPRHDTVYWYQQGPGQDPQFLISFYEKMQSDKGSIPDRFSAQQFSDYHSELNMSSLELGDSALYFCASSLGGGGRGYTFGSGTRLTVV.